This T cell receptor (beta chain) was recorded in a study of Tregs in tolerant kidney transplant recipients. Germline V gives CDR1 SNHLY, CDR2 FYNNEI. CDR3 length equals 16 residues. V lost 6 bases to trimming and J lost 8 bases; unmatched junction nucleotides: 14. Produced via immunoSEQ multiplex PCR; TCRdb's table is partial and in-frame only. The sample lists tens of thousands of clones, approximately 93% seen once, with about 1.5% in the top ten. Mixed chimerism was transient after nonmyeloablative marrow transplants from related graft donors. Sequenced here: CD4+ T cells from blood (PBMCs), sampled 12 months after the transplant. The J gene is TRBJ2-3, the V gene TRBV2; 10 bases fit TRBD2. The receptor comes from a human patient who received a combined kidney and bone marrow transplant. T cells may partly derive from the graft donor. In DNA, the CDR3 is TGTGCCAGCAGCCCTGTTGTTAGCGGGGGGCCTTTTACGCAGTATTTT. Translated: CASSPVVSGGPFTQYF.